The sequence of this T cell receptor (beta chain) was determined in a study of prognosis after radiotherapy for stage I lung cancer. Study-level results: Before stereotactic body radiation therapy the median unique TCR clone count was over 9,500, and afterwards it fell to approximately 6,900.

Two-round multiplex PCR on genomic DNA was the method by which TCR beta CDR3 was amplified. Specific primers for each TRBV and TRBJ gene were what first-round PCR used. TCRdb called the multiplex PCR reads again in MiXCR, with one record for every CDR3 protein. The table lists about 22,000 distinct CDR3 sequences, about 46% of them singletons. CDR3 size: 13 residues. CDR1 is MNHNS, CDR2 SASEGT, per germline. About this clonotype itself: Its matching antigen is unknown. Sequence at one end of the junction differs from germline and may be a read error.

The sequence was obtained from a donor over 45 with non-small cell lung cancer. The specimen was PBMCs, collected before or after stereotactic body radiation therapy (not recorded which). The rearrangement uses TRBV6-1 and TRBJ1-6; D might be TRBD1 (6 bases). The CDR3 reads CARSGRQDSHLHF. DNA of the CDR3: TGTGCCAGAAGTGGCCGACAGGATTCACACCTCCACTTT.